Presented here are 9 T cell receptor beta chains from one specimen sequenced in a study of human T cells and chemical hapten exposure. Time point specified: pre-sensitization, week 0. Treatment defined: therapeutic diphenylcyclopropenone sensitization with weekly scalp DPC. TCRdb reanalysed the RACE reads using MiXCR and keeps one entry per CDR3 protein. The sample yields about 80,000 distinct CDR3 sequences, about 14% seen once. Material: whole blood, obtained in connection with sensitization to the hapten diphenylcyclopropenone (DPC). The receptors come from a woman aged 45-59 years with alopecia areata. Some clones in this sample may be carry-over from other donors' samples.

V is TRBV2 and J is TRBJ1-4; TRBD1 agrees at 7 bases. J gave up 5 bases and V 6 bases, and 15 bases lay outside the gene matches. The V gene's germline CDR1 is SNHLY and CDR2 FYNNEI. The CDR3 loop spans 17 amino acids. CDR3 DNA sequence: TGTGCCAGCAGCGCCACTCTTTACAGGGGCGGGAATGAAAAACTGTTTTTT. Its translation: CASSATLYRGGNEKLFF.

This clonotype was observed a handful of times. CDR3 sequence: CASSPATGLISGANVLTF. The CDR3 coding sequence is TGTGCCAGCTCACCTGCGACAGGGCTCATCTCTGGGGCCAACGTCCTGACTTTC. This chain connects TRBV18 to TRBJ2-6; 7 bases line up with TRBD1. The V and J ends lost 3 bases and 0 bases, in that order; junction bases with no gene match: 8. Germline CDR1 and CDR2: KGHSH and LQKENI. The CDR3 is made up of 18 amino acids.

In its sample, this clonotype was seen a few times. The genes are TRBV7-2 and TRBJ2-3, with TRBD2 matching over 9 bases. V was pared by 2 bases and J by 1 base, with 4 bases of the junction left unmatched. Germline V lookup: CDR1 SGHTA, CDR2 FQGNSA. The CDR3 contains 16 residues. The CDR3 spells CASSLFASGGTDTQYF. CDR3 sequence (DNA): TGTGCCAGCAGCTTATTCGCTAGCGGGGGCACAGATACGCAGTATTTT.

The table lists this clonotype with a few counts. The rearrangement joins TRBV11-2 to TRBJ2-4; D remains ambiguous. This CDR3 has 13 amino acids. V lost 5 bases to trimming and J lost 9 bases, with 14 bases between them. CDR1 is SGHAT, CDR2 FQNNGV, per germline. As DNA, the CDR3 is TGTGCCAGCAGCCCCTTGGAAGGCGCCATTCAGTACTTC. Its protein is CASSPLEGAIQYF.

The rearrangement uses TRBV28 and TRBJ2-7; maybe TRBD2 (6 bases). V was pared by 8 bases and J by 5 bases, with 19 bases between. The CDR3 sequence is 14 residues long. Germline lookup yields CDR1 MDHEN and CDR2 SYDVKM. This CDR3 is CASASGVRTHEQYF. The CDR3 DNA follows: TGTGCCAGCGCATCGGGGGTGAGGACCCACGAGCAGTACTTC.

The sample holds many counts of this clonotype. This chain uses TRBV20-1 with TRBJ1-1, with TRBD1 matching 7 bases. CDR1 is DFQATT and CDR2 is SNEGSKA in the germline V gene (reference sequence). The ends lost 4 bases at V and 0 bases at J; junction bases unmatched: 11. This CDR3 is 16 amino acids long. CDR3 region: CSATKRDSPLNTEAFF. DNA of the CDR3: TGCAGTGCTACGAAACGGGACAGTCCCCTGAACACTGAAGCTTTCTTT.

The V and J genes are TRBV11-2 and TRBJ2-7, with TRBD2 identical over 7 bases. CDR3 length equals 16 residues. Trimming at V came to 3 bases and at J to 7 bases, leaving 15 bases not matched to a gene. Germline CDR1 and CDR2: SGHAT and FQNNGV. The CDR3 spells CASSLLAGEVQVEQYF. CDR3 DNA: TGTGCCAGCAGCTTGTTGGCGGGGGAGGTACAGGTGGAGCAGTACTTC.

This clonotype was observed once. V is TRBV7-2 and J is TRBJ2-7; weak D call: TRBD1 (6 bases). The CDR3 loop spans 15 amino acids. V lost 3 bases and J lost 2, with 14 bases in between. The germline V gene encodes CDR1 SGHTA and CDR2 FQGNSA. Here the CDR3 DNA reads TGTGCCAGCAGCTTTCAGACAGGACTTACCTACGAGCAGTACTTC. Encoded protein: CASSFQTGLTYEQYF.

The chain carries TRBV20-1 and TRBJ1-1, with a possible D match to TRBD1 (5 bases). The CDR3 consists of 13 residues. Trimming removed 5 bases from V and 0 bases from J, with 10 bases in between. Germline CDR1 and CDR2: DFQATT and SNEGSKA (reference sequence). The CDR3 spells CSAARGVNTEAFF. The CDR3 nucleotides are TGCAGTGCTGCCCGGGGGGTGAACACTGAAGCTTTCTTT.